These T cell receptor beta chains were read from a single sample in a study of blood T cell repertoires in COVID-19. The method was immunoSEQ multiplex PCR; TCRdb's version includes in-frame clones alone and lacks a portion of them. The table includes about 670,000 clones, more than 80% detected once. Specimen: peripheral blood. The receptor source for this set is a woman between 18 and 29 years old with acute or convalescent COVID-19. CDR3s include the opening cysteine and the closing phenylalanine or tryptophan. The order of the fields is J gene, V gene, D gene, clone size, CDR3 DNA, CDR3 protein. D genes are given only for firm matches. Part of the rows lack a size; the others show once, few, many or a class for expanded clones.

>TRBJ1-1|TRBV12-3/TRBV12-4|TRBD1|.
TGTGCCAGCAGTATCGACAGGGGGCTTGATGCTTTCTTT
CASSIDRGLDAFF
>TRBJ1-1|TRBV5-1|.|once
TGCGCCAGCAGCTTGGGGCAGGGTGGAACTGAAGCTTTCTTT
CASSLGQGGTEAFF
>TRBJ2-1|TRBV4-3|TRBD2|.
TGCGCCAGCAGCCAAGGAATCATAGCCGGGGGGGCTTACAATGAGCAGTTCTTC
CASSQGIIAGGAYNEQFF
>TRBJ2-3|TRBV7-8|.|.
TGTGCCAGCAGCTTCGGGTACACAGATACGCAGTATTTT
CASSFGYTDTQYF
>TRBJ2-7|TRBV5-1|TRBD2|.
TGCGCCAGCAGCTCCGGACTAGCGGGGGGCCGATCCTACGAGCAGTACTTC
CASSSGLAGGRSYEQYF
>TRBJ1-6|TRBV10-3|TRBD1|.
TGTGCCATCAGTGGACCCCCGAATAGACAGGGAGGAACTTCACCCCTCCACTTT
CAISGPPNRQGGTSPLHF
>TRBJ1-1|TRBV10-2|TRBD1|.
TGCGCCAGCAGTGAGATAGGAGCCGACAGGGGGCCCACTGAAGCTTTCTTT
CASSEIGADRGPTEAFF
>TRBJ1-6|TRBV27|TRBD1|.
TGTGCCAGCAGTTTTAGGGACAGGGGGCCACCCCTCCACTTT
CASSFRDRGPPLHF
>TRBJ2-1|TRBV10-2|.|.
TGCGCCAGCAGTGAACTGGGGGGGGGCTGGGATGAGCAGTTCTTC
CASSELGGGWDEQFF
>TRBJ1-1|TRBV20-1|.|.
TGCAGCGGAAAGGCGGACACTGAAGCTTTCTTT
CSGKADTEAFF